The 26 T cell receptor beta chains below were found in one sample sequenced in a study of immune heterogeneity within non-small cell lung tumors. Bulk tumor genomic DNA was the template, and each sample received around 0.55 ug. Biopsies that were spaced far apart were taken, several per primary tumor, during surgery. Undergoing curative surgery were patients whose non-small cell lung cancer was untreated and newly diagnosed. Multiplex PCR was performed with 32 V and 13 J primers, and it amplified TCR beta CDR3. One entry per CDR3 protein results from TCRdb running MiXCR on the multiplex PCR reads. The sample lists more than 14,000 distinct CDR3 sequences; 25% to 35% were seen once. The sequenced sample was lung tumor tissue. The origin of the receptors is a man aged 35-49 years with non-small cell lung cancer.

Concerning this clonotype itself: This may come from a read error, since a much larger clone is one base off. The chain recombines TRBV7-2 with TRBJ1-4, with a tentative D call TRBD1 (5 bases). Germline CDR1 and CDR2: SGHTA and FQGNSA. This CDR3 is built from 15 residues. CDR3 sequence reads: CASSRQGGTNEELFF. CDR3 bases: TGTGCCAGCAGCAGGCAGGGAGGCACTAATGAAGAACTGTTTTTT.

This clonotype was counted between two and nine times. The J gene is TRBJ2-2, the V gene TRBV2; possible D gene TRBD2, 5 bases. The CDR3 runs to 13 residues. V was shortened by 6 bases and J by 5 bases, with 10 bases between the two germline ends. Germline V gene sequence: CDR1 SNHLY, CDR2 FYNNEI. The CDR3 reads CASSATRTGELFF. CDR3 bases: TGTGCCAGCAGCGCTACTAGGACCGGGGAGCTGTTTTTT.

This clonotype was observed at least ten times. The CDR3 loop is CASSLEQGVYGYTF. In DNA, the CDR3 is TGCGCCAGCAGCTTAGAACAGGGGGTCTATGGCTACACCTTC. The V call is TRBV5-1, the J call TRBJ1-2, with 8 bases that match TRBD1. The CDR3 totals 14 residues. The V segment lost 2 bases and the J segment 4 bases; nucleotides outside the gene matches: 4. Per the germline V gene, CDR1 is SGHRS and CDR2 is YFSETQ.

Turning to this clonotype: One end of the junction varies from germline; a read error may be responsible. The V call is TRBV15, the J call TRBJ1-5; D not resolved. Germline V lookup: CDR1 LNHNV, CDR2 YYDKDF (reference sequence). The CDR3 sequence is 13 residues long. CDR3 region: CATRRDGTQPQHF. The CDR3 bases are TGTGCCACCAGAAGAGATGGTACTCAGCCCCAGCATTTT.

On this clonotype itself: Being one base from a much bigger clone, this may be a read error. This chain joins TRBV5-1 and TRBJ2-1; 9 bases fit TRBD2. The CDR3 length is 16 residues. The germline V gene has CDR1 SGHRS and CDR2 YFSETQ. The CDR3 here is CSSSLSWTSVGNEQFF. The CDR3 DNA reads TGCTCCAGCAGCTTGTCTTGGACTAGCGTCGGCAATGAGCAGTTCTTC.

The genes are TRBV19 and TRBJ1-5; D not resolved. The germline gives CDR1 LNHDA, CDR2 SQIVND (reference sequence). Trimming left V 5 bases short and J 4 bases short, with 9 bases between. The length of the CDR3 is 13 residues. The CDR3, as DNA: TGTGCCAGTAGTGTCTTTGGTAATCAGCCCCAGCATTTT. Amino acids: CASSVFGNQPQHF. The full variable domain, rest sourced from reference TRBV19 and TRBJ1-5, is DGGITQSPKYLFRKEGQNVTLSCEQNLNHDAMYWYRQDPGQGLRLIYYSQIVNDFQKGDIAEGYSVSREKKESFPLTVTSAQKNPTAFYLCASSVFGNQPQHFGDGTRLSIL.

This clonotype was recorded many times. The chain employs TRBV30 and TRBJ2-7, with TRBD2 matching over 13 bases. With 3 bases clipped from V and 1 base from J, the junction kept 0 bases outside the gene matches. CDR3 size: 14 residues. The V gene's germline CDR1 is GTSNPN and CDR2 SVGIG (reference sequence). The CDR3 region is CAWRTSGRSYEQYF. CDR3 bases: TGTGCCTGGAGGACTAGCGGGAGGTCCTACGAGCAGTACTTC.

As concerns this clonotype: A single base separates this from a much larger clone, so it may be a read error. The gene calls are TRBV12-3 or TRBV12-4 and TRBJ1-2, with D possibly TRBD1 on 5 matching bases. The CDR3 is made up of 13 amino acids. CDR3 residues: CGSRSTGISGYTF. As DNA, the CDR3 is TGTGGCAGCAGGTCTACAGGAATCTCTGGCTACACCTTC.

A word on this clonotype: A read error is possible here, since a much larger clone lies one base away. The chain uses TRBV20-1 and TRBJ1-6; tentative D call: TRBD1 (5 bases). With 8 bases removed from V and 7 bases from J, the gap between germline ends came to 15 bases. Germline CDR1 DFQATT, CDR2 SNEGSKA (reference sequence). The CDR3 is made up of 13 amino acids. The CDR3 spells CSSSGTVNSPLHF. As DNA, the CDR3 is TGCAGTTCATCCGGGACGGTAAATTCACCCCTCCACTTT.

Ten or more counts support this clonotype. The chain carries TRBV20-1 and TRBJ2-7; the match to TRBD2 covers 12 bases. Germline values: CDR1 DFQATT, CDR2 SNEGSKA (reference sequence). Trimming cost V 3 bases and J 2 bases; bases outside gene matches: 5. This CDR3 region has 15 residues. The CDR3 protein is CSASVPSGRAYEQYF. The CDR3 bases are TGCAGTGCTAGTGTCCCTAGCGGGAGGGCCTACGAGCAGTACTTC.

The V and J genes are TRBV10-3 and TRBJ2-3; 8 bases fit TRBD1. CDR3 length: 14 amino acids. Germline V gene data show CDR1 as ENHRY and CDR2 as SYGVKD. J was trimmed by 4 bases and V by 7 bases; bases with no gene match: 7. The CDR3 DNA follows: TGTGCCATCACCATGGACAGGGTGTCAGATACGCAGTATTTT. Residues: CAITMDRVSDTQYF.

At least ten counts were recorded for this clonotype. The rearrangement uses TRBV20-1 and TRBJ1-5; 9 nucleotides match TRBD1. Trimming took 3 bases from V and 5 from J; bases not matched to a gene: 2. This CDR3 spans 13 amino acids. Germline V gene data show CDR1 as DFQATT and CDR2 as SNEGSKA (reference sequence). Written as DNA, the CDR3 is TGCAGTGCTAGGGGACAGGGTGATCAGCCCCAGCATTTT. It is translated as CSARGQGDQPQHF.

V usage is TRBV9 and J usage is TRBJ2-7; tentative D call: TRBD2 (5 bases). The germline gives CDR1 SGDLS, CDR2 YYNGEE. V was trimmed by 0 bases and J by 7 bases, leaving 11 bases between them. This CDR3 spans 13 amino acids. This chain's CDR3 is CASSVARGKEQYF. The CDR3 DNA sequence: TGTGCCAGCAGCGTAGCCCGAGGGAAGGAGCAGTACTTC. Full variable domain (remainder filled in from reference TRBV9 and TRBJ2-7): DSGVTQTPKHLITATGQRVTLRCSPRSGDLSVYWYQQSLDQGLQFLIQYYNGEERAKGNILERFSAQQFPDLHSELNLSSLELGDSALYFCASSVARGKEQYFGPGTRLTVT.

On this clonotype itself: A much more abundant neighbour one base away suggests this may be a read error. J is TRBJ2-5 and V is TRBV27; possibly TRBD2 for D (6 bases). The CDR3 loop spans 15 amino acids. Germline values: CDR1 MNHEY, CDR2 SMNVEV (reference sequence). CDR3 loop: CDSSLLGGWGETQYF. CDR3 nucleotide sequence: TGTGACAGCAGTTTGCTGGGGGGTTGGGGAGAGACCCAGTACTTC.

There are a few counts of this clonotype. A single base separates this from a much larger clone, so it may be a read error. V gene TRBV6-2 or TRBV6-3 combines with J gene TRBJ1-5; 7 bases fit TRBD1. Germline V gene sequence: CDR1 MNHEY, CDR2 SVGEGT. The CDR3 runs 13 residues. The CDR3: CASSDRDNHPQHF. Here the CDR3 DNA reads TGTGCCAGCAGCGACAGGGACAATCATCCCCAGCATTTT.

There are many counts of this clonotype. The chain is built from TRBV7-9 and TRBJ2-3; no definite D call. Per germline, CDR1 SEHNR and CDR2 FQNEAQ (reference sequence). This CDR3 has 11 residues. Trimming left V 7 bases short and J 4 bases short, with 6 bases between. CDR3 in amino acids: CASTPADTQYF. As DNA, the CDR3 is TGTGCCAGCACCCCGGCAGATACGCAGTATTTT.

As concerns this clonotype: The limits of the CDR3 on the DNA are not certain, so only TCRdb's listed CDR3 is given. The chain recombines TRBV4-2 with TRBJ2-7; the table's D gene call, TRBD1, was not cross checked with the DNA. The CDR3 is 16 residues long, ends included. Per the germline V gene, CDR1 is LGHNA and CDR2 is YNFKEQ. The CDR3 sequence: CASSPSVGTGAYEKYF.

The J gene is TRBJ2-5, the V gene TRBV2; D uncertain. The CDR3 is made up of 12 amino acids. Trimming took 6 bases from V and 5 from J, leaving 10 bases between them. Germline CDR1 SNHLY, CDR2 FYNNEI. The CDR3 DNA follows: TGTGCCAGCAGCCTGCGCCAGGAGACCCAGTACTTC. Translating it yields CASSLRQETQYF.

The V gene is TRBV27, the J gene TRBJ1-1; TRBD1 matches 7 bases. The CDR3 sequence is 16 residues long. Germline V lookup: CDR1 MNHEY, CDR2 SMNVEV (reference sequence). After removal of 0 bases from V and 6 bases from J, the junction contained 10 bases not matched to a gene. CDR3 region: CASSLSGGGSRAEAFF. The CDR3 DNA is TGTGCCAGCAGTTTATCAGGGGGCGGGAGTCGGGCTGAAGCTTTCTTT.

This clonotype showed up many times. V and J are TRBV6-2 or TRBV6-3 and TRBJ1-5; D may be TRBD1 (5 bases). The CDR3 has 14 amino acids. Deletions cut 2 bases from V and 4 bases from J, with 9 bases between. CDR1 is MNHEY, CDR2 SVGEGT, per germline. The CDR3 sequence: CASSYGRANQPQHF. CDR3 in DNA: TGTGCCAGCAGTTACGGCAGGGCGAATCAGCCCCAGCATTTT.

In its sample, this clonotype ranks as medium-sized. The rearrangement uses TRBV18 and TRBJ2-1, with 10 bases matching TRBD1. CDR1 KGHSH and CDR2 LQKENI come from the germline V gene. The CDR3 is 13 amino acids. V was clipped by 8 bases and J by 5 bases; unmatched bases: 3. CDR3 region: CASRQGANNEQFF. CDR3 DNA: TGTGCCAGCCGACAGGGGGCAAACAATGAGCAGTTCTTC.

This clonotype is medium-sized by share. The gene calls are TRBV12-3 or TRBV12-4 and TRBJ1-5, with 9 nucleotides matching TRBD1. V lost 1 base and J lost 7; bases outside the gene matches: 17. The CDR3 covers 19 residues. The CDR3 loop is CASSLGKRLGTGRRQPQHF. CDR3 bases: TGTGCCAGCAGTTTAGGGAAAAGGTTGGGGACAGGGCGAAGGCAGCCCCAGCATTTT.

The CDR3 here is CASSSAGEQYF. Written as DNA, the CDR3 is TGTGCCAGCAGTTCGGCCGGCGAGCAGTACTTC. J is TRBJ2-7 and V is TRBV28; D is unclear. Deletions cut 4 bases from V and 6 bases from J, with 7 bases between. The length of the CDR3 is 11 residues. Germline values: CDR1 MDHEN, CDR2 SYDVKM.

Many counts were recorded for this clonotype. CDR3 loop: CASSLGMDMNTEAFF. CDR3 coding DNA: TGTGCCAGCAGCTTAGGAATGGACATGAACACTGAAGCTTTCTTT. J is TRBJ1-1 and V is TRBV7-9; TRBD1 might be the D (5 bases). The V gene's germline CDR1 is SEHNR and CDR2 FQNEAQ (reference sequence). Trimming took 1 base from V and 0 from J, leaving 9 bases between them. The CDR3 has 15 residues.

This clonotype qualifies as medium-sized. J is TRBJ2-7 and V is TRBV5-1; perhaps TRBD1 as D (6 bases). Germline V gives CDR1 SGHRS, CDR2 YFSETQ. The CDR3 runs to 13 residues. V dropped 5 bases and J dropped 4 bases, with 13 bases sitting between them. This CDR3 reads CASRSGEWYEQYF. The CDR3 DNA sequence: TGCGCCAGCAGATCAGGGGAGTGGTACGAGCAGTACTTC.

With respect to this clonotype: A much larger clone differs from this one at a single base, so this may be a read error. This chain connects TRBV11-2 to TRBJ2-1; TRBD2 agrees at 9 bases. Germline-derived CDR1 and CDR2 are SGHAT and FQNNGV. The CDR3 is 16 residues long. The CDR3 DNA reads TGTGCCACCAGCTTAGACGCTAGCGGGATATACAATGAGCAGTTCTTC. The encoded protein is CATSLDASGIYNEQFF. Together with reference TRBV11-2 and TRBJ2-1, the CDR3 gives the full variable domain: EAGVAQSPRYKIIEKRQSVAFWCNPISGHATLYWYQQILGQGPKLLIQFQNNGVVDDSQLPKDRFSAERLKGVDSTLKIQPAKLEDSAVYLCATSLDASGIYNEQFFGPGTRLTVL.